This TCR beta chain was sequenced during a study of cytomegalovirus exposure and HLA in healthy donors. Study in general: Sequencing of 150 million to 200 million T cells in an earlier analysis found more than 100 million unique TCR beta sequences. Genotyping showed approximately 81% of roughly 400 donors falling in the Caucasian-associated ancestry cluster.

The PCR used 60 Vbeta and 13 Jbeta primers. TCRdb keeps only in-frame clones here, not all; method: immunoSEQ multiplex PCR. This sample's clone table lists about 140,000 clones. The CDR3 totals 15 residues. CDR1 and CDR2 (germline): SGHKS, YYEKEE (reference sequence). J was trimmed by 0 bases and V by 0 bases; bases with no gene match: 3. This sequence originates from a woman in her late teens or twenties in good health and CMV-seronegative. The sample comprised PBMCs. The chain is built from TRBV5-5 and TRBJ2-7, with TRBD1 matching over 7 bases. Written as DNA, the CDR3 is TGTGCCAGCAGCTTGGTGCCAGGGGGCTCCTACGAGCAGTACTTC. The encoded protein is CASSLVPGGSYEQYF.